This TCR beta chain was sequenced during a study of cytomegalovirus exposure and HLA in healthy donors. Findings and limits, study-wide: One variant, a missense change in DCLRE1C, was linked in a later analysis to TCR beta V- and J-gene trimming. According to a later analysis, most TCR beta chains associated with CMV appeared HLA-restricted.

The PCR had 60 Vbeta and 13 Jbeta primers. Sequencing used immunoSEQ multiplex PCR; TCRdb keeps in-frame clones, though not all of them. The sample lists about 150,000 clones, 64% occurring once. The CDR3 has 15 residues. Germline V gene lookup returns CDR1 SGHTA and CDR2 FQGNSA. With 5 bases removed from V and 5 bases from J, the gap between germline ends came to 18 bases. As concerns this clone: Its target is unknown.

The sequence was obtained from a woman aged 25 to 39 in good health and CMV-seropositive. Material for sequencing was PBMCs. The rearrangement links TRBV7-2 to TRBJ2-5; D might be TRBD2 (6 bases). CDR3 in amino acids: CASSPQRVGGETQYF. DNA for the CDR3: TGTGCCAGCAGCCCGCAGCGGGTTGGCGGGGAGACCCAGTACTTC.